These 15 T cell receptor beta chains share one sample of origin, sequenced in a study of radiation and T cells in renal cell carcinoma. Profiled with immunoSEQ multiplex PCR; TCRdb holds only in-frame clones, not every one. The table has roughly 150,000 clones, about 88% seen once; the top ten hold around 4.4%. Noted time point: baseline pretreatment blood. The sample's treatment: 15 Gy SBRT to primary tumor, nephrectomy 4 weeks later. The sample was blood, taken from a patient whose treatment included radiotherapy and nephrectomy. The source is an older woman with renal cell carcinoma.

This chain uses TRBV2 with TRBJ2-7; 9 positions agree with TRBD1. The CDR3 runs to 16 residues. The J segment lost 5 bases and the V segment lost 3 bases, leaving 11 bases of the junction unmatched. The germline CDR1 and CDR2 sequences are SNHLY and FYNNEI. The CDR3 DNA sequence: TGTGCCAGCAGTGAGACCGCGGACAGGGGAGGCCACGAGCAGTACTTC. Its translation is CASSETADRGGHEQYF.

The chain links TRBV7-8 to TRBJ1-5; 7 nucleotides match TRBD1. CDR1 and CDR2 (germline): SGHVS, FQNEAQ. V shed 11 bases and J 6 bases; nucleotides not matched to a gene: 13. This CDR3 has 14 residues. The CDR3 nucleotides are TGTGCCGGGGGGAGTGAGGGGGCGCGTCAGCCCCAGCATTTT. Residues: CAGGSEGARQPQHF.

The chain carries TRBV4-1 and TRBJ1-1; D perhaps matches TRBD1 (6 bases). This CDR3 spans 16 amino acids. Germline V gene lookup returns CDR1 MGHRA and CDR2 YSYEKL. V lost 5 bases, J lost 0 bases, and 16 bases lay in between. The CDR3 sequence: CASSARGGLMNTEAFF. The CDR3 DNA sequence: TGCGCCAGCAGCGCCCGTGGGGGGCTCATGAACACTGAAGCTTTCTTT.

This rearrangement joins TRBV12-5 to TRBJ2-2, with TRBD2 identical over 8 bases. The CDR3 length is 15 residues. The germline V gene has CDR1 LGHNT and CDR2 FRNRAP. DNA for the CDR3: TGTGCCACTTCACCGGGACTAGGGGCCACCGGGGAGCTGTTTTTT. Translating gives CATSPGLGATGELFF.

The chain uses TRBV5-4 and TRBJ1-1; D is uncertain. Trimming removed 4 bases at V and 0 bases at J, with 10 bases between. The CDR3 spans 14 residues. Germline CDR1 reads SGHNT; CDR2 reads YYREEE (reference sequence). CDR3 in DNA: TGTGCCAGCAGCCTGGACGGGCTGAACACTGAAGCTTTCTTT. Translation: CASSLDGLNTEAFF.

This clone was seen only a few times. The rearrangement uses TRBV19 and TRBJ2-7; possible D gene TRBD1, 5 bases. The CDR3 contains 13 residues. Germline V gene data show CDR1 as LNHDA and CDR2 as SQIVND (reference sequence). Trimming pared 3 bases from V and 4 bases from J, leaving 10 bases between. This chain's CDR3 is CASSIRVSYEQYF. The CDR3 DNA reads TGTGCCAGTAGTATCAGGGTGAGTTACGAGCAGTACTTC.

The gene calls are TRBV7-2 and TRBJ2-1; 9 bases map to TRBD2. The CDR3 consists of 16 residues. The junction had 4 bases not matched to a gene; V was cut back by 2 bases and J by 2 bases. Germline V gives CDR1 SGHTA, CDR2 FQGNSA. CDR3 DNA sequence: TGTGCCAGCAGCTTAACCGGGACTAGCACCTACAATGAGCAGTTCTTC. This codes for CASSLTGTSTYNEQFF.

The rearrangement joins TRBV19 to TRBJ2-3; perhaps TRBD1 as D (6 bases). Germline values: CDR1 LNHDA, CDR2 SQIVND (reference sequence). The CDR3 has 16 residues. V lost 5 bases to trimming and J lost 8 bases, with 23 bases between them. The CDR3 DNA sequence: TGTGCCAGTAGTTCCCGGGACAAAATCTTGGGGAGTACGCAGTATTTT. Its protein product is CASSSRDKILGSTQYF.

CDR3 loop: CASSQARDGEAFF. The CDR3 nucleotides read TGTGCCAGCAGCCAAGCGCGGGACGGTGAAGCTTTCTTT. The V and J genes are TRBV14 and TRBJ1-1, with D possibly being TRBD1 (5 bases). V was pared by 1 base and J by 7 bases, with 10 bases between. This CDR3 is built from 13 residues. Germline V lookup: CDR1 SGHDN, CDR2 FVKESK.

The V gene is TRBV4-2, the J gene TRBJ2-7; D not resolved. This CDR3 comprises 12 residues. V gave up 0 bases and J gave up 5 bases, with 5 bases separating them. Germline V gene sequence: CDR1 LGHNA, CDR2 YNFKEQ. CDR3 nucleotides: TGTGCCAGCAGCCAAGAGCGCAACGAGCAGTACTTC. Translating gives CASSQERNEQYF.

The rearrangement joins TRBV14 to TRBJ1-2; D unclear. The CDR3 covers 13 residues. Germline-derived CDR1 and CDR2 are SGHDN and FVKESK. Between the trimmed V and J ends, which lost 2 bases and 8 bases, there was a span of 12 bases. DNA for the CDR3: TGTGCCAGCAGCCAAATTCACTCCTGGGGCTACACCTTC. Translated, it gives CASSQIHSWGYTF.

The chain carries TRBV5-1 and TRBJ1-1, with 9 bases that match TRBD1. The length of the CDR3 is 16 residues. CDR1 and CDR2 (germline): SGHRS, YFSETQ. Trimming at V came to 4 bases and at J to 0 bases, leaving 7 bases not matched to a gene. The CDR3 reads CASSPDRGNMNTEAFF. CDR3 DNA: TGCGCCAGCAGCCCCGACAGGGGGAACATGAACACTGAAGCTTTCTTT.

This chain uses TRBV5-6 with TRBJ2-7; 7 bases fit TRBD1. Germline values: CDR1 SGHDT, CDR2 YYEEEE. The CDR3 loop spans 14 amino acids. The V gene end was trimmed by 4 bases and the J gene end by 2 bases; junction bases not matched to a gene: 6. The DNA of the CDR3 is TGTGCCAGCAGCCCCCTGACAGGGACCTACGAGCAGTACTTC. Translation gives CASSPLTGTYEQYF.

The rearrangement joins TRBV2 to TRBJ2-7; TRBD1 might be the D (6 bases). Trimming removed 7 bases at V and 2 bases at J, with 15 bases between. CDR3 length equals 14 residues. The germline CDR1 and CDR2 sequences are SNHLY and FYNNEI. The CDR3 spells CASKSWDKAYEQYF. Written as DNA, the CDR3 is TGTGCCAGCAAATCCTGGGACAAAGCCTACGAGCAGTACTTC. Drawing the rest from reference TRBV2 and TRBJ2-7, the complete variable domain is EPEVTQTPSHQVTQMGQEVILRCVPISNHLYFYWYRQILGQKVEFLVSFYNNEISEKSEIFDDQFSVERPDGSNFTLKIRSTKLEDSAMYFCASKSWDKAYEQYFGPGTRLTVT.

The chain has TRBV7-3 and TRBJ1-1, with TRBD1 matching 8 bases. CDR1 is SGHTA, CDR2 FQGTGA, per germline. V shed 5 bases and J 5 bases; nucleotides not matched to a gene: 7. The CDR3 runs 14 residues. DNA of the CDR3: TGTGCCAGCAGCCCAGGGGGCAGGGGAACTGAAGCTTTCTTT. This translates into CASSPGGRGTEAFF.